A selection of T cell receptor beta chains follows, all from one sample in a study of blood T cell repertoires in COVID-19. Libraries were prepared by immunoSEQ multiplex PCR; TCRdb keeps only in-frame clonotypes and omits some of them. Of about 370,000 clones listed, around 89% were seen once; the top ten hold about 3%. The sample taken for sequencing was peripheral blood. The receptors were gathered from a woman in her 30s with COVID-19, enrolled during active disease. The CDR3 runs from the conserved cysteine through the conserved F or W. D genes are given only for firm matches. The size entry is marked missing in some rows and otherwise reads once, few, many or a size class.

J gene | clone size | V gene | D gene | CDR3 DNA | CDR3 protein
TRBJ2-3 | . | TRBV3-1/TRBV3-2 | . | TGTGCCAGCAGCCCTCGACGGAGGCTAGGTGCAGATACGCAGTATTTT | CASSPRRRLGADTQYF
TRBJ2-3 | . | TRBV5-6 | TRBD1 | TGTGCCAGCAGCTTGGTACAGGGGGCAGCAGATACGCAGTATTTT | CASSLVQGAADTQYF
TRBJ2-1 | . | TRBV27 | . | TGTGCCAGCAGTTTCATAAGGAGCTCCTACAATGAGCAGTTCTTC | CASSFIRSSYNEQFF
TRBJ2-1 | . | TRBV11-2 | . | TGTGCCAGCACCCCCCAGGGGGGACCCCCCCCCAATGAGCAGTTCTTC | CASTPQGGPPPNEQFF
TRBJ2-7 | . | TRBV5-1 | TRBD1 | TGCGCCAGCAGCTTTAGGGACAGGAACTACGAGCAGTACTTC | CASSFRDRNYEQYF
TRBJ1-1 | . | TRBV7-9 | . | TGTGCCAGCAGCTGGGGAAGGGGTGGGATGAACACTGAAGCTTTCTTT | CASSWGRGGMNTEAFF
TRBJ1-1 | . | TRBV30 | . | TGTGCCTGGTTCGCTTCGAGAAGGGGGGCTTTCTTT | CAWFASRRGAFF
TRBJ1-1 | . | TRBV7-2 | TRBD1 | TGTGCCAGCAGCTTAACCAGGGGGCCCAACACTGAAGCTTTCTTT | CASSLTRGPNTEAFF
TRBJ1-2 | . | TRBV28 | TRBD1 | TGTGCCAGCATTACTCAGGACAGGCACTTTTCCTATGGCTACACCTTC | CASITQDRHFSYGYTF
TRBJ1-2 | . | TRBV29-1 | . | TGCAGCGTTGAAGGGGGGGATAACTATGGCTACACCTTC | CSVEGGDNYGYTF
TRBJ1-2 | once | TRBV10-2 | . | TGCGCCAGCAACGACCACCAGGCAGGGTCGGAGTATGGCTACACCTTC | CASNDHQAGSEYGYTF
TRBJ1-2 | . | TRBV7-9 | TRBD1 | TGTGCCAGCAGCGACTCGGGACAGGGGTATGGCTACACCTTC | CASSDSGQGYGYTF
TRBJ2-7 | . | TRBV4-1 | . | TGCGCCAGCAGCCAAGATGGAACGGGTTATAGGCGATCCTACGAGCAGTACTTC | CASSQDGTGYRRSYEQYF
TRBJ2-2 | many | TRBV19 | . | TGTGCCAGTAGGAGACAGGACTTCACCGGGGAGCTGTTTTTT | CASRRQDFTGELFF
TRBJ1-1 | . | TRBV13 | . | TGTGCCAGCAGCTCCCTCCCCCGCGAGATCGGCACTGAAGCTTTCTTT | CASSSLPREIGTEAFF
TRBJ2-1 | . | TRBV11-2 | . | TGTGCCAGCAGCTTAGATCCCCCACTAGTTCTGGTTGGTAATGAGCAGTTCTTC | CASSLDPPLVLVGNEQFF